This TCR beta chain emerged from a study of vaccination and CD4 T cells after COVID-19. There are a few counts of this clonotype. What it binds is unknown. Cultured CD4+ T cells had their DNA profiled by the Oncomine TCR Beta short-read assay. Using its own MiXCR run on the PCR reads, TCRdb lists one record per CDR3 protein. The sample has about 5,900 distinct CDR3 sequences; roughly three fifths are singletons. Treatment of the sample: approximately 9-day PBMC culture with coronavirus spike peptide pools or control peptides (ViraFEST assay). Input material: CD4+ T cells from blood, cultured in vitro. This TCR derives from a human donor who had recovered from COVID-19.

This CDR3 is CATSRDRGLSPLHF. CDR3 DNA: TGTGCCACCAGCAGAGACAGGGGGCTGTCACCCCTCCACTTT. V usage is TRBV15 and J usage is TRBJ1-6; the match to TRBD1 covers 8 bases. Germline CDR1 is LNHNV and CDR2 is YYDKDF (reference sequence). CDR3 length: 14 amino acids. The V and J ends lost 0 bases and 10 bases, in that order; junction bases with no gene match: 2.